This TCR beta chain was identified during a study of control samples from healthy donors and cancer patients. With 0 bases clipped from V and 3 bases from J, the junction kept 2 bases outside the gene matches. The CDR3 consists of 15 residues. The V gene's germline CDR1 is SGDLS and CDR2 YYNGEE. The method was immunoSEQ multiplex PCR; TCRdb's version includes in-frame clones alone and lacks a portion of them. Found here are roughly 130,000 clones, around 85% of them singletons; the top ten hold around 10%. The sequenced sample was blood. This TCR was recovered from a woman aged 30 to 39 in good health. This rearrangement joins TRBV9 to TRBJ2-1, with TRBD2 matching 8 bases. Written as DNA, the CDR3 is TGTGCCAGCAGCGTAGGTGCGGGAGGCTACAATGAGCAGTTCTTC. Protein sequence: CASSVGAGGYNEQFF.